The 30 T cell receptor beta chains in this list originate from one sample, sequenced in a study of cytomegalovirus exposure and HLA in healthy donors. Assay: immunoSEQ multiplex PCR; the TCRdb copy retains only in-frame clones and omits some. Among approximately 170,000 clones listed, roughly 85% were seen once. Sequencing used PBMCs. The receptors come from a young man in good health and CMV-seropositive.

The chain links TRBV28 to TRBJ1-5, with a tentative D call TRBD1 (5 bases). This CDR3 has 16 amino acids. The V gene's germline CDR1 is MDHEN and CDR2 SYDVKM. Trimming removed 5 bases at V and 2 bases at J, with 16 bases between. The CDR3 DNA sequence: TGTGCCAGCAGTCCCCGGGGGTTCTCGGGCAATCAGCCCCAGCATTTT. Protein sequence: CASSPRGFSGNQPQHF.

This clone was recorded a few times. The chain uses TRBV18 and TRBJ2-7; 12 nucleotides line up with TRBD1. Germline V gives CDR1 KGHSH, CDR2 LQKENI. This CDR3 has 16 amino acids. The V segment lost 6 bases and the J segment 2 bases; nucleotides outside the gene matches: 8. CDR3 in DNA: TGTGCCAGCTCGCCGGGACAGGGGGCCGGAGCCTACGAGCAGTACTTC. This codes for CASSPGQGAGAYEQYF.

The chain links TRBV7-6 to TRBJ2-2, with 7 bases that match TRBD2. The junction had 9 bases not matched to a gene; V was cut back by 2 bases and J by 6 bases. Germline V gives CDR1 SGHVS, CDR2 FNYEAQ. The CDR3 spans 16 residues. The CDR3 nucleotides read TGTGCCAGCAGCTTAAGTAGGACTAGTGCTCCCGGGGAGCTGTTTTTT. Residues: CASSLSRTSAPGELFF.

The chain has TRBV9 and TRBJ1-2; D is undetermined. This CDR3 has 13 amino acids. Trimming shortened V by 2 bases and J by 8 bases, and 13 bases separated the two germline ends. Germline CDR1 SGDLS, CDR2 YYNGEE. The CDR3 reads CASSVTGGVGYTF. CDR3 DNA: TGTGCCAGCAGCGTTACTGGTGGAGTAGGCTACACCTTC. The whole variable domain, filled in from reference TRBV9 and TRBJ1-2, reads DSGVTQTPKHLITATGQRVTLRCSPRSGDLSVYWYQQSLDQGLQFLIQYYNGEERAKGNILERFSAQQFPDLHSELNLSSLELGDSALYFCASSVTGGVGYTFGSGTRLTVV.

The V call is TRBV4-2, the J call TRBJ1-5; possibly TRBD1 for D (5 bases). Germline CDR1 is LGHNA and CDR2 is YNFKEQ. CDR3 length: 15 amino acids. The V end lost 0 bases, the J end lost 7 bases, and 13 bases lay between the germline ends. CDR3 amino acids: CASSQEDAGGQPQHF. In DNA form, the CDR3 reads TGTGCCAGCAGCCAAGAAGATGCCGGGGGGCAGCCCCAGCATTTT.

The chain employs TRBV11-2 and TRBJ1-2; possible D gene TRBD1, 6 bases. The CDR3 is made up of 13 amino acids. Germline V gene sequence: CDR1 SGHAT, CDR2 FQNNGV. V lost 1 base, J lost 4 bases, and 7 bases lay in between. The CDR3 DNA sequence: TGTGCCAGCAGCTTAGGGACAGCCTATGGCTACACCTTC. As protein: CASSLGTAYGYTF.

The V gene is TRBV11-3, the J gene TRBJ2-2, with D possibly being TRBD2 (6 bases). The CDR3 is 15 residues long. The germline V gene encodes CDR1 SGHNT and CDR2 YENEEA. The V end lost 1 base, the J end lost 5 bases, and 11 bases lay between the germline ends. The CDR3 here is CASSLALARTGELFF. The CDR3 DNA follows: TGTGCCAGCAGCTTAGCACTAGCACGGACCGGGGAGCTGTTTTTT.

The chain employs TRBV6-6 and TRBJ1-5, with a possible D match to TRBD1 (5 bases). Germline V gives CDR1 MNHNY, CDR2 SVGAGI (reference sequence). V was clipped by 7 bases and J by 3 bases, with 13 bases between them. This CDR3 region has 14 residues. This CDR3 reads CASNIGVFNQPQHF. The CDR3, as DNA: TGTGCCAGCAATATAGGGGTCTTCAATCAGCCCCAGCATTTT.

This sequence joins TRBV9 and TRBJ2-3; 9 bases are shared with TRBD2. The CDR3 is 16 residues long. Germline values: CDR1 SGDLS, CDR2 YYNGEE. After removal of 0 bases from V and 0 bases from J, the junction contained 2 bases not matched to a gene. The CDR3 DNA sequence: TGTGCCAGCAGCGTAGCTAGCGGGGCTAGCACAGATACGCAGTATTTT. Amino acid sequence: CASSVASGASTDTQYF.

This clone was recorded only once. This rearrangement joins TRBV27 to TRBJ2-3; perhaps TRBD2 as D (6 bases). Germline CDR1 is MNHEY and CDR2 is SMNVEV (reference sequence). The CDR3 is made up of 14 amino acids. V was trimmed by 10 bases and J by 4 bases, leaving 18 bases between them. The CDR3 bases are TGTGCCACCCAAACCCGGGACTTCCCAGATACGCAGTATTTT. Translation: CATQTRDFPDTQYF.

The chain employs TRBV7-2 and TRBJ1-2; D unresolved. The V and J ends lost 1 base and 8 bases respectively, with 11 bases between them. The length of the CDR3 is 13 residues. Germline V lookup: CDR1 SGHTA, CDR2 FQGNSA. This CDR3 is CASSLGVARGYTF. CDR3 nucleotide sequence: TGTGCCAGCAGCTTAGGGGTGGCGCGGGGCTACACCTTC.

This sequence joins TRBV5-1 and TRBJ1-2; D is possibly TRBD1 (5 bases). This CDR3 is 14 amino acids long. Looked up from germline, CDR1 is SGHRS and CDR2 is YFSETQ. V was clipped by 0 bases and J by 4 bases, with 10 bases between them. CDR3 sequence reads: CASSLGDSSYGYTF. The CDR3 nucleotides read TGCGCCAGCAGCTTGGGGGACTCGAGCTATGGCTACACCTTC. The complete variable domain, with remaining parts taken from reference TRBV5-1 and TRBJ1-2, reads KAGVTQTPRYLIKTRGQQVTLSCSPISGHRSVSWYQQTPGQGLQFLFEYFSETQRNKGNFPGRFSGRQFSNSRSEMNVSTLELGDSALYLCASSLGDSSYGYTFGSGTRLTVV.

This clone was seen just once. The J gene is TRBJ2-2, the V gene TRBV5-4; 10 bases map to TRBD2. CDR3 size: 16 residues. From germline, CDR1 is SGHNT and CDR2 YYREEE (reference sequence). With 4 bases clipped from V and 4 bases from J, the junction kept 7 bases outside the gene matches. Written as DNA, the CDR3 is TGTGCCAGCAGCCCCCGGACTAGCGGCGGCACCGGGGAGCTGTTTTTT. Its protein product is CASSPRTSGGTGELFF.

The V call is TRBV5-1, the J call TRBJ2-3; 11 nucleotides align to TRBD2. Germline values: CDR1 SGHRS, CDR2 YFSETQ. Trimming took 6 bases from V and 0 from J; bases not matched to a gene: 6. The CDR3 is 16 amino acids. The CDR3 DNA reads TGCGCCAGCACTAGCGGGGGGTCTTCTAGCACAGATACGCAGTATTTT. This translates into CASTSGGSSSTDTQYF.

V and J are TRBV18 and TRBJ1-2; TRBD1 agrees at 7 bases. Per germline, CDR1 KGHSH and CDR2 LQKENI. This CDR3 comprises 15 residues. V lost 3 bases and J lost 10; bases outside the gene matches: 14. The CDR3 DNA is TGTGCCAGCTCACCTACCGGGACAGTTGGGCTGGACTACACCTTC. Translating it yields CASSPTGTVGLDYTF.

The genes are TRBV6-1 and TRBJ2-1, with a possible D match to TRBD2 (5 bases). Germline V gene sequence: CDR1 MNHNS, CDR2 SASEGT. The V gene lost 3 bases and the J gene lost 6 bases, with 18 bases spanning the gap. This CDR3 spans 16 amino acids. The DNA for the CDR3 is TGTGCCAGCAGTGAGTTTAGGGTCGGGGTTTCCAATGAGCAGTTCTTC. This sequence encodes CASSEFRVGVSNEQFF.

V and J are TRBV7-9 and TRBJ1-1, with D maybe TRBD1 (6 bases). The CDR3 length is 16 residues. The germline V gene encodes CDR1 SEHNR and CDR2 FQNEAQ (reference sequence). V was clipped by 5 bases and J by 0 bases, with 16 bases between them. The CDR3 here is CASSRGGLGVNTEAFF. CDR3 bases: TGTGCCAGCAGCCGGGGGGGGCTCGGCGTGAACACTGAAGCTTTCTTT.

This clone was seen more than once but under ten times. The rearrangement joins TRBV4-2 to TRBJ2-3, with TRBD2 matching over 10 bases. This CDR3 has 15 residues. V lost 0 bases, J lost 4 bases, and 1 base stayed unmatched. Germline CDR1 LGHNA, CDR2 YNFKEQ. The CDR3 DNA reads TGTGCCAGCAGCCAAGAAGCGGGGGGGCCAGATACGCAGTATTTT. Translating gives CASSQEAGGPDTQYF.

Here the CDR3 reads CASSYSRTSGQYF. DNA of the CDR3: TGTGCCAGCAGTTATTCTCGGACTAGCGGGCAGTACTTC. The gene calls are TRBV6-5 and TRBJ2-7, with 10 bases fitting TRBD2. Germline lookup yields CDR1 MNHEY and CDR2 SVGAGI. The length of the CDR3 is 13 residues. V was clipped by 3 bases and J by 9 bases; unmatched bases: 5.

This clone was observed a single time. Here the CDR3 reads CASSTIAGRGGYTGELFF. In DNA form, the CDR3 reads TGTGCCAGTAGTACCATAGCGGGACGCGGGGGCTACACCGGGGAGCTGTTTTTT. The chain couples TRBV19 to TRBJ2-2; the match to TRBD2 covers 8 bases. This CDR3 comprises 18 residues. Germline lookup yields CDR1 LNHDA and CDR2 SQIVND (reference sequence). Germline trimming cut 4 bases from V and 3 bases from J; bases unmatched to any gene: 13.

The chain is built from TRBV6-5 and TRBJ2-5, with 9 bases lining up with TRBD1. The CDR3 spans 15 residues. Looked up from germline, CDR1 is MNHEY and CDR2 is SVGAGI. V lost 6 bases, J lost 4 bases, and 9 bases stayed unmatched. CDR3 nucleotides: TGTGCCAGCAGAACCGTTACAGGGGGCCCAGAGACCCAGTACTTC. It translates to CASRTVTGGPETQYF.

The chain recombines TRBV2 with TRBJ2-3; TRBD2 matches at 7 bases. CDR3 length equals 16 residues. V lost 5 bases and J lost 1; bases outside the gene matches: 9. Germline CDR1 and CDR2: SNHLY and FYNNEI. The CDR3, as DNA: TGTGCCAGCAGTCCTATTAGCGGGTCTGGCACAGATACGCAGTATTTT. Translating gives CASSPISGSGTDTQYF.

The chain joins TRBV10-3 to TRBJ1-5, with 9 bases matching TRBD1. Germline CDR1 reads ENHRY; CDR2 reads SYGVKD. V dropped 3 bases and J dropped 5; count of bases not matched to a gene: 5. CDR3 length: 15 amino acids. CDR3 nucleotides: TGTGCCATCAGTGAAGGACAGGGGTGGGATCAGCCCCAGCATTTT. Its translation is CAISEGQGWDQPQHF.

The chain combines TRBV4-2 with TRBJ2-2; 10 nucleotides align to TRBD2. V lost 4 bases to trimming and J lost 1 base; unmatched junction nucleotides: 9. Germline-derived CDR1 and CDR2 are LGHNA and YNFKEQ. The CDR3 is 18 residues long. The CDR3 loop reads CASSLCLAGVRNTGELFF. CDR3 nucleotides: TGTGCCAGCAGCCTATGTCTAGCGGGAGTGAGGAACACCGGGGAGCTGTTTTTT.

The chain carries TRBV7-8 and TRBJ1-5; 12 nucleotides match TRBD1. Germline CDR1 is SGHVS and CDR2 is FQNEAQ. CDR3 size: 15 residues. J lost 6 bases, V lost 5 bases, and 5 bases had no gene match. The CDR3 is CASSRDRGRFQPQHF. DNA of the CDR3: TGTGCCAGCAGCCGGGACAGGGGGCGTTTTCAGCCCCAGCATTTT.

The chain links TRBV6-1 to TRBJ1-1, with TRBD1 as a possible D gene (5 bases). The germline V gene has CDR1 MNHNS and CDR2 SASEGT. Trimming took off 1 base at V and 5 bases at J, with 11 bases between the two ends. This CDR3 has 14 residues. The CDR3 nucleotides are TGTGCCAGCAGTGAAGGGGCAGGGTGGACTGAAGCTTTCTTT. Translated: CASSEGAGWTEAFF.

Comment on this clone: With a much larger clone just one base away, this may be a read error. The chain has TRBV5-1 and TRBJ2-1, with D perhaps matching TRBD1 (6 bases). The length of the CDR3 is 12 residues. V gave up 4 bases and J gave up 5 bases, with 7 bases separating them. The germline V gene has CDR1 SGHRS and CDR2 YFSETQ. The CDR3 DNA reads as TGCGCCAGCAGCCGACAGGACAATGAGCAGTTCTTC. It encodes CASSRQDNEQFF.

V usage is TRBV7-2 and J usage is TRBJ2-7, with 10 nucleotides matching TRBD1. Germline CDR1 reads SGHTA; CDR2 reads FQGNSA. The CDR3 contains 14 residues. The V and J ends lost 5 bases and 3 bases, in that order; junction bases with no gene match: 4. In DNA, the CDR3 is TGTGCCAGCAGCCAGGACAGGGGGGGCTACGAGCAGTACTTC. Translated, it gives CASSQDRGGYEQYF. The full variable domain, with the rest looked up from reference TRBV7-2 and TRBJ2-7, is GAGVSQSPSNKVTEKGKDVELRCDPISGHTALYWYRQSLGQGLEFLIYFQGNSAPDKSGLPSDRFSAERTGGSVSTLTIQRTQQEDSAVYLCASSQDRGGYEQYFGPGTRLTVT.

There are a few counts of this clone. The J gene is TRBJ1-2, the V gene TRBV19; 8 nucleotides match TRBD1. Looked up from germline, CDR1 is LNHDA and CDR2 is SQIVND (reference sequence). The V segment lost 6 bases and the J segment 3 bases; nucleotides outside the gene matches: 6. The length of the CDR3 is 14 residues. The CDR3 reads CASSMAQGDYGYTF. The DNA for the CDR3 is TGTGCCAGTAGCATGGCACAGGGGGACTATGGCTACACCTTC.

The rearrangement links TRBV27 to TRBJ2-7, with D perhaps TRBD2 (6 bases). The CDR3 has 13 amino acids. V lost 6 bases to trimming and J lost 3 bases, with 12 bases between them. Germline-derived CDR1 and CDR2 are MNHEY and SMNVEV (reference sequence). DNA for the CDR3: TGTGCCAGCAGCCGCGGGGCCGACTACGAGCAGTACTTC. This gives the protein CASSRGADYEQYF.